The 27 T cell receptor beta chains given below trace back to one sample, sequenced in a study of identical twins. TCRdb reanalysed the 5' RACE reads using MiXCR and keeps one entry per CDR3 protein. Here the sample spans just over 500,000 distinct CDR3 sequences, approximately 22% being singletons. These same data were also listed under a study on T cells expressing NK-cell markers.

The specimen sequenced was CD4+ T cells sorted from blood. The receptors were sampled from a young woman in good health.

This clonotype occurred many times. For the CDR3, the DNA is TGTGCCAGCAGTTTGCAGACGAACACCGGGGAGCTGTTTTTT. Protein: CASSLQTNTGELFF. The rearrangement links TRBV12-3 or TRBV12-4 to TRBJ2-2; D remains unclear. The CDR3 sequence is 14 residues long. Trimming cost V 3 bases and J 0 bases, with 5 bases left between them.

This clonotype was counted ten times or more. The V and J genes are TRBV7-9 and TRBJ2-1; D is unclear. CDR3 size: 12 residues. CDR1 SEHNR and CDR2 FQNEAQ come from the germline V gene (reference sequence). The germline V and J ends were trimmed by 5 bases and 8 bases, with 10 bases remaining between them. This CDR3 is CASSRTTDEQFF. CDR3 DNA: TGTGCCAGCAGCCGCACGACGGATGAGCAGTTCTTC.

In DNA form, the CDR3 reads TGTGCCAGCAGCTTAGGTACAGCGGGTTACAATGAGCAGTTCTTC. Amino acid sequence: CASSLGTAGYNEQFF. The chain couples TRBV11-2 to TRBJ2-1; D perhaps matches TRBD2 (6 bases). Germline V gene sequence: CDR1 SGHAT, CDR2 FQNNGV. This CDR3 is built from 15 residues. Trimming removed 1 base from V and 4 bases from J, with 11 bases in between.

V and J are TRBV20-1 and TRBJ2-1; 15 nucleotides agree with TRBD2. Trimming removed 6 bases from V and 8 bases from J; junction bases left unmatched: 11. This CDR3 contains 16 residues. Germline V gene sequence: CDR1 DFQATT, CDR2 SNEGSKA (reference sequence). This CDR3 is CSAPSSGTSGRYEQFF. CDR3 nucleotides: TGCAGTGCACCTAGCTCCGGGACTAGCGGGAGGTATGAGCAGTTCTTC.

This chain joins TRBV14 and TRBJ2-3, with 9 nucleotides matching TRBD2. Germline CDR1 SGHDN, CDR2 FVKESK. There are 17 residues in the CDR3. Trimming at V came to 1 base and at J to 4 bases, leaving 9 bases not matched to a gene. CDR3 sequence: CASSQGLLAGSADTQYF. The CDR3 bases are TGTGCCAGCAGCCAAGGGCTCCTAGCGGGAAGCGCAGATACGCAGTATTTT.

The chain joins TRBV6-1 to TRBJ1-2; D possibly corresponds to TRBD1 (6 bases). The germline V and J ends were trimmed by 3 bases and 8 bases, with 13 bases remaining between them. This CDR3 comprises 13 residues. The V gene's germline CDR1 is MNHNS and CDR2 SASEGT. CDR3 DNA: TGTGCCAGCAGTGACACAGGGAGTAGGGGCTACACCTTC. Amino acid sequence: CASSDTGSRGYTF.

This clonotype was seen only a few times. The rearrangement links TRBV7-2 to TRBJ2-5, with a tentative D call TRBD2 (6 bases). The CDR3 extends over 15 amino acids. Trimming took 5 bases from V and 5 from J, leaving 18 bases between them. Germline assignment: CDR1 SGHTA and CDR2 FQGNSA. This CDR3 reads CASSPRAREMETQYF. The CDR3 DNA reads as TGTGCCAGCAGCCCGCGGGCGCGGGAAATGGAGACCCAGTACTTC.

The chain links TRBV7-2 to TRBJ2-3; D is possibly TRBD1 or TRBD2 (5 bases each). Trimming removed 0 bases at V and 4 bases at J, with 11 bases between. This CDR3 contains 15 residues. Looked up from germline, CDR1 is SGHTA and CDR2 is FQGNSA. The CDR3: CASSLAGGRSDTQYF. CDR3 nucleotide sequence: TGTGCCAGCAGCTTAGCTGGGGGTCGGTCAGATACGCAGTATTTT.

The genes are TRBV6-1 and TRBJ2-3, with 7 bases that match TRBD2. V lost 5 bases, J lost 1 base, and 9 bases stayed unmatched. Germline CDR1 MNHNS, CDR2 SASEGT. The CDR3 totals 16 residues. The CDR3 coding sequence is TGTGCCAGCAGTCCTCAAAGGGACTACCGCACAGATACGCAGTATTTT. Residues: CASSPQRDYRTDTQYF.

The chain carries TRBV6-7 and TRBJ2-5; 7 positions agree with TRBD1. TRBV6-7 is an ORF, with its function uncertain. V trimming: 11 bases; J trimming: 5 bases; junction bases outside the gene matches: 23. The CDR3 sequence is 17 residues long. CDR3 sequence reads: CAATWTTGTDHLETQYF. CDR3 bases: TGTGCCGCAACTTGGACGACCGGGACAGACCACCTGGAGACCCAGTACTTC.

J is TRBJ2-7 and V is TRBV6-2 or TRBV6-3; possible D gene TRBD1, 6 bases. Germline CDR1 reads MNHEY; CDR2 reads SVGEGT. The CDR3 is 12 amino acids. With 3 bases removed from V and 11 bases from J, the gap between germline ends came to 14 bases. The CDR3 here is CASSYGPQGKYF. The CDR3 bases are TGTGCCAGCAGTTATGGTCCCCAGGGGAAGTACTTC.

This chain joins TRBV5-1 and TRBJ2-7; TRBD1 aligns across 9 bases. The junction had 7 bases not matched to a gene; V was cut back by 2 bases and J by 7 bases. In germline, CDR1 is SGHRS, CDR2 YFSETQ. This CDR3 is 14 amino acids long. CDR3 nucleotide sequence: TGCGCCAGCAGCTTCGGGACAGGGCAAGGGGAGCAGTACTTC. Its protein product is CASSFGTGQGEQYF.

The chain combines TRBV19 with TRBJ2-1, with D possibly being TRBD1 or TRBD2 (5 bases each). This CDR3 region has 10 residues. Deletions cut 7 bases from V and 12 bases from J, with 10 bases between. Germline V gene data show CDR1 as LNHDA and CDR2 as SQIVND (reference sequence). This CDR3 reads CASKGRRQFF. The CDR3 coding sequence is TGTGCCAGTAAGGGACGGAGGCAGTTCTTC.

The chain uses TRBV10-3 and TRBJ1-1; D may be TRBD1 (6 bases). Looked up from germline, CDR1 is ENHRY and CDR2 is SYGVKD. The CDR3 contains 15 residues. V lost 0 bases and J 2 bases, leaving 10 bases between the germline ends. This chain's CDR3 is CAISESKGHNTEAFF. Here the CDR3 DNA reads TGTGCCATCAGTGAGTCGAAGGGACATAACACTGAAGCTTTCTTT.

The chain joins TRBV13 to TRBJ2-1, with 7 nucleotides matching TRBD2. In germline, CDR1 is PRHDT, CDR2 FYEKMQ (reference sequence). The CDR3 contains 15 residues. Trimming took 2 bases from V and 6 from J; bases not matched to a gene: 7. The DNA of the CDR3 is TGTGCCAGCAGCTTAACGGCCGGGACTACCAATGAGCAGTTCTTC. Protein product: CASSLTAGTTNEQFF. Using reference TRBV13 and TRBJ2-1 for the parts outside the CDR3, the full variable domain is AAGVIQSPRHLIKEKRETATLKCYPIPRHDTVYWYQQGPGQDPQFLISFYEKMQSDKGSIPDRFSAQQFSDYHSELNMSSLELGDSALYFCASSLTAGTTNEQFFGPGTRLTVL.

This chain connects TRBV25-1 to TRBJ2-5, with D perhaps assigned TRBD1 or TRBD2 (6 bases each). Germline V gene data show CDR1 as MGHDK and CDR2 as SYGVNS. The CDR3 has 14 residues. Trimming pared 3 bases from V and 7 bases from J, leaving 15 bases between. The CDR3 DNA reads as TGTGCCAGCAGTGATTGGCGGAGGGGGTGGACCCAGTACTTC. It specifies CASSDWRRGWTQYF.

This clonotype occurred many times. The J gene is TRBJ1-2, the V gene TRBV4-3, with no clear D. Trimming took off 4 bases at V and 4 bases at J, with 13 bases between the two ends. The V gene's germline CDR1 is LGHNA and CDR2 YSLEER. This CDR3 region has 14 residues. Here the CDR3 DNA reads TGCGCCAGCAGCCCTTCCGTGGGAGCCTATGGCTACACCTTC. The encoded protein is CASSPSVGAYGYTF.

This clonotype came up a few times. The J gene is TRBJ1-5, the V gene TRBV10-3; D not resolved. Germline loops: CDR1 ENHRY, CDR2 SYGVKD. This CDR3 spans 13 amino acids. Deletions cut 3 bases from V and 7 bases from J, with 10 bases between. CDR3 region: CAISELELQPQHF. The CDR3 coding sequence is TGTGCCATCAGTGAACTCGAGTTACAGCCCCAGCATTTT.

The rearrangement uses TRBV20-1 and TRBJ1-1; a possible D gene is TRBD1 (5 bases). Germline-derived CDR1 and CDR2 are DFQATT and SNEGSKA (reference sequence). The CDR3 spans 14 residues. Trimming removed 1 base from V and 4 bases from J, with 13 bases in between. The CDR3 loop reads CSARVGGPLTEAFF. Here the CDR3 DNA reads TGCAGTGCTAGAGTGGGGGGACCCCTCACTGAAGCTTTCTTT.

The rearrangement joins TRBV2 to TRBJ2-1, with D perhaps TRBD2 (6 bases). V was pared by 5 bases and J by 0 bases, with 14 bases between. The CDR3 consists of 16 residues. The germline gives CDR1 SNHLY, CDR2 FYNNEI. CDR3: CASSSIAVSSYNEQFF. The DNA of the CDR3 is TGTGCCAGCAGTTCCATAGCGGTAAGCTCCTACAATGAGCAGTTCTTC.

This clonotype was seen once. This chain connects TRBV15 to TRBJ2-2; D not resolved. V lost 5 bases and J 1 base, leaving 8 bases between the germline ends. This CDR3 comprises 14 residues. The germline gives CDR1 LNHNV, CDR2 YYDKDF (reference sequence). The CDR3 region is CATSVPQNTGELFF. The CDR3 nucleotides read TGTGCCACCAGCGTTCCCCAGAACACCGGGGAGCTGTTTTTT. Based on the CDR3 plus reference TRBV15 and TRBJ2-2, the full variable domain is DAMVIQNPRYQVTQFGKPVTLSCSQTLNHNVMYWYQQKSSQAPKLLFHYYDKDFNNEADTPDNFQSRRPNTSFCFLDIRSPGLGDTAMYLCATSVPQNTGELFFGEGSRLTVL.

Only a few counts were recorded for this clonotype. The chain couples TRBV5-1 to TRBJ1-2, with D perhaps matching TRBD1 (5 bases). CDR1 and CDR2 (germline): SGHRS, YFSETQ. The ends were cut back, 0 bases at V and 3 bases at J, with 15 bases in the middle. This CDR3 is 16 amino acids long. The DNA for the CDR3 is TGCGCCAGCAGCTTGGAGGGGACTCCGGGCGACTATGGCTACACCTTC. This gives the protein CASSLEGTPGDYGYTF.

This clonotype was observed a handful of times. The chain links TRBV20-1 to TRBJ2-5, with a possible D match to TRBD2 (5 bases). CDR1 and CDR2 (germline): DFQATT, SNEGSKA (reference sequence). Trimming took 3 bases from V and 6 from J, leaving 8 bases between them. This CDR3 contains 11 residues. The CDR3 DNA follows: TGCAGTGCTAGCGGGGTAAAGACCCAGTACTTC. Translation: CSASGVKTQYF.

CDR3 in DNA: TGTGCCAGCAGCCAATACGGGGGGGAAATTAATGAGCAGTTCTTC. It codes for CASSQYGGEINEQFF. This rearrangement joins TRBV4-2 to TRBJ2-1, with TRBD2 identical over 8 bases. The CDR3 has 15 amino acids. From germline, CDR1 is LGHNA and CDR2 YNFKEQ. Trimming took 2 bases from V and 7 from J; bases not matched to a gene: 7.

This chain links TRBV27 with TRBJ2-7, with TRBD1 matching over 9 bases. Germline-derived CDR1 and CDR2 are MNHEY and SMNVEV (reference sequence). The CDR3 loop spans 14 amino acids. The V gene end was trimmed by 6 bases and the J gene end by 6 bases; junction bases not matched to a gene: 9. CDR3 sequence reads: CASRPPGQGAEQYF. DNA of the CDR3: TGTGCCAGCAGGCCGCCGGGACAGGGAGCCGAGCAGTACTTC.

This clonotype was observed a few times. CDR3 nucleotides: TGCAGTGCCAAGGGTGGTCTTGGGTCAACAGATACGCAGTATTTT. It encodes CSAKGGLGSTDTQYF. The chain employs TRBV20-1 and TRBJ2-3; D is unclear. The CDR3 length is 15 residues. The germline V gene has CDR1 DFQATT and CDR2 SNEGSKA (reference sequence). V was shortened by 6 bases and J by 3 bases, with 19 bases between the two germline ends.

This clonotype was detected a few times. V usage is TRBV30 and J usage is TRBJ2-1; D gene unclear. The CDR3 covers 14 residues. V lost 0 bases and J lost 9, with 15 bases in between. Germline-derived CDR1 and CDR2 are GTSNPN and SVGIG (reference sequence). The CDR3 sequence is CAWSVNLPPGEQFF. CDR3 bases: TGTGCCTGGAGTGTAAACCTGCCACCGGGTGAGCAGTTCTTC.